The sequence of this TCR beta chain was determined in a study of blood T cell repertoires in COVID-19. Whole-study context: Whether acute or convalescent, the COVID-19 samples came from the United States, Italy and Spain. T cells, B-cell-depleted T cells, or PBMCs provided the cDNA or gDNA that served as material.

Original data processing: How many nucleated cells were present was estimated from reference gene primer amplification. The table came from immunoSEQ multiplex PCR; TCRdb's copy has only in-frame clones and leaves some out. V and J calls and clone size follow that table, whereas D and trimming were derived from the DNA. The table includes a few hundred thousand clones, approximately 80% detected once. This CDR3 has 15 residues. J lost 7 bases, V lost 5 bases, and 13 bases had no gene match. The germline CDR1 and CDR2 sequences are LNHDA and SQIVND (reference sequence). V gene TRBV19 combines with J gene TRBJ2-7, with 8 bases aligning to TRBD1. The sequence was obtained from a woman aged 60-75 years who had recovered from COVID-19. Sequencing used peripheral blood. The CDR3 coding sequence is TGTGCCAGTAGTCCGGACAGGGAAAGTGCGCGAGAGCAGTACTTC. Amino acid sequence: CASSPDRESAREQYF.